This T cell receptor beta chain was identified during a study of T cells in Graves' hyperthyroidism and ophthalmopathy. Study outcomes and limitations: Appearing also in blood were most of the thyroid clonotypes expanded above 0.001.

CDR3 length equals 13 residues. Germline CDR1 reads SGHRS; CDR2 reads YFSETQ. V shed 5 bases and J 1 base; nucleotides not matched to a gene: 3. Stability of Graves' hyperthyroidism was defined as absent ophthalmopathy progression within 18 months. Patients aged 18 to 65 had newly diagnosed hyperthyroidism lasting under 2 months. TCR beta CDR3 region amplification was performed from RNA transcripts. Carried out on the TCR CDR3, a first-round RT-PCR used the HTBI primer set. TCRdb analysed the multiplex PCR reads with MiXCR anew, one entry per CDR3 protein. The top ten clones hold under 55% of a sample with 300,000 to 400,000 distinct CDR3 sequences, around a sixth of them seen once. A few counts support this clonotype. Its antigen is as yet unknown.

Sequenced input: blood. This chain connects TRBV5-1 to TRBJ2-7; 7 nucleotides line up with TRBD2. The TCR originated in a woman aged 45-59 years with Graves' hyperthyroidism. The CDR3 loop is CASRVSGSYEQYF. CDR3 DNA sequence: TGCGCCAGCAGGGTTAGCGGGTCCTACGAGCAGTACTTC.